This T cell receptor (beta chain) was profiled in a study of shared clonotypes between healthy human individuals. The CDR3 covers 14 residues. Germline CDR1 and CDR2: MNHNS and SASEGT. V dropped 1 base and J dropped 5 bases, with 8 bases sitting between them. Using immunoSEQ multiplex PCR, the repertoire was profiled, and TCRdb retains in-frame clones only, with some absent. Among more than 450,000 clones listed, 79% were seen once. The origin of this receptor is a woman aged 40 to 49 in good health. Some clones in this sample may be carry-over from other donors' samples. This chain uses TRBV6-1 with TRBJ2-2, with TRBD2 as a possible D gene (6 bases). The sequencing input was PBMCs. CDR3 residues: CASSEGRGTGELFF. CDR3 sequence (DNA): TGTGCCAGCAGTGAAGGTCGGGGGACCGGGGAGCTGTTTTTT.